The 5 T cell receptor beta chains listed next were all sequenced from one sample in a study of blood T cell repertoires in COVID-19. Some clones are missing from TCRdb's copy, which holds only in-frame ones; the method was immunoSEQ multiplex PCR. The table has roughly 150,000 clones, about 85% seen once. The sample taken for sequencing was peripheral blood. The receptors were sampled from a woman aged 65 to 85 with acute or convalescent COVID-19.

The chain recombines TRBV19 with TRBJ2-7; D is ambiguous. Deletions cut 4 bases from V and 2 bases from J, with 15 bases between. This CDR3 is built from 15 residues. In germline, CDR1 is LNHDA, CDR2 SQIVND (reference sequence). CDR3 nucleotides: TGTGCCAGTAGTAAATCCGTGACTGCGACCTACGAGCAGTACTTC. It translates to CASSKSVTATYEQYF.

The chain employs TRBV6-2 or TRBV6-3 and TRBJ1-1; D is unresolved. This CDR3 region has 16 residues. The V and J ends lost 0 bases and 0 bases respectively, with 11 bases between them. CDR1 and CDR2 (germline): MNHEY, SVGEGT. The CDR3 sequence is CASSYSIALMNTEAFF. For the CDR3, the DNA is TGTGCCAGCAGTTACTCGATCGCCCTAATGAACACTGAAGCTTTCTTT.

V usage is TRBV6-4 and J usage is TRBJ1-2, with D possibly being TRBD1 (6 bases). This CDR3 comprises 13 residues. The ends were cut back, 5 bases at V and 7 bases at J, with 14 bases in the middle. Germline CDR1 and CDR2: MRHNA and SNTAGT. The CDR3 DNA reads as TGTGCCAGCAGTCCGGGACACTCGGCTGGCTACACCTTC. It is translated as CASSPGHSAGYTF.

This chain uses TRBV6-2 or TRBV6-3 with TRBJ1-1, with unresolved D. Trimming took off 4 bases at V and 5 bases at J, with 11 bases between the two ends. The germline gives CDR1 MNHEY, CDR2 SVGEGT. This CDR3 has 13 amino acids. The CDR3 spells CASSLRGGTEAFF. The DNA of the CDR3 is TGTGCCAGCAGTTTGAGAGGCGGGACTGAAGCTTTCTTT.

This rearrangement joins TRBV3-1 (or the pseudogene TRBV3-2) to TRBJ2-5; 11 bases line up with TRBD1. Germline CDR1 is LGHDT and CDR2 is YNNKEL (reference sequence). V shed 4 bases, J shed 5 bases, and the junction held 9 bases outside the gene matches. CDR3 length: 16 residues. The CDR3 reads CASSLGQGAWRETQYF. The CDR3 nucleotides read TGTGCCAGCAGCCTTGGACAGGGGGCTTGGAGGGAGACCCAGTACTTC.